Presented here are 22 T cell receptor beta chains from one specimen sequenced in a study of blood T cell repertoires in COVID-19. Using immunoSEQ multiplex PCR, the repertoire was profiled, and TCRdb retains in-frame clones only, with some absent. Of approximately 180,000 clones listed, roughly 88% are singletons. Input material: peripheral blood. The receptors here all came from a man aged 55 to 70 with acute or convalescent COVID-19.

The chain has TRBV5-1 and TRBJ2-2; 11 bases agree with TRBD2. The CDR3 contains 17 residues. CDR1 is SGHRS, CDR2 YFSETQ, per germline. Losses at the gene ends were 5 bases for V and 2 bases for J; bases not matched to a gene: 8. The CDR3 sequence: CASRGGGTSGNTGELFF. Written as DNA, the CDR3 is TGCGCCAGCAGAGGCGGGGGGACTAGCGGTAACACCGGGGAGCTGTTTTTT.

V gene TRBV19 combines with J gene TRBJ2-1; TRBD2 agrees at 7 bases. CDR1 and CDR2 (germline): LNHDA, SQIVND (reference sequence). The CDR3 totals 15 residues. Unmatched junction bases numbered 14, after V lost 6 bases and J lost 9 bases. Here the CDR3 reads CASSTQGFAGAEQFF. The CDR3 DNA reads as TGTGCCAGTAGCACTCAGGGATTCGCGGGAGCTGAGCAGTTCTTC.

This clone appeared once. The chain recombines TRBV7-6 with TRBJ1-1; D uncertain. V lost 7 bases, J lost 0 bases, and 12 bases lay in between. The CDR3 totals 14 residues. CDR1 and CDR2 (germline): SGHVS, FNYEAQ. CDR3: CASTTLGVNTEAFF. The CDR3 nucleotides are TGTGCCAGCACCACGTTGGGAGTGAACACTGAAGCTTTCTTT.

This rearrangement joins TRBV12-3 or TRBV12-4 to TRBJ1-2, with no clear D. The length of the CDR3 is 13 residues. V lost 6 bases and J lost 2, with 10 bases in between. CDR3 amino acids: CASSQEPNYGYTF. DNA for the CDR3: TGTGCCAGCAGCCAGGAACCCAACTATGGCTACACCTTC.

The rearrangement links TRBV27 to TRBJ2-7, with 9 bases identical to TRBD2. Germline trimming cut 4 bases from V and 3 bases from J; bases unmatched to any gene: 10. In germline, CDR1 is MNHEY, CDR2 SMNVEV (reference sequence). The CDR3 length is 16 residues. The CDR3 is CASSSRSSGNLYEQYF. In nucleotides, the CDR3 is TGTGCCAGCAGTTCCCGATCTAGCGGGAACCTCTACGAGCAGTACTTC.

The rearrangement links TRBV18 to TRBJ2-7; 9 nucleotides agree with TRBD2. Germline trimming cut 3 bases from V and 6 bases from J; bases unmatched to any gene: 6. Per the germline V gene, CDR1 is KGHSH and CDR2 is LQKENI. This CDR3 is built from 14 residues. CDR3 nucleotide sequence: TGTGCCAGCTCACCGATTAGCGGGAGTCTCGAGCAGTACTTC. Translated: CASSPISGSLEQYF.

The chain joins TRBV27 to TRBJ2-6; the D gene is possibly TRBD1 (5 bases). Germline assignment: CDR1 MNHEY and CDR2 SMNVEV (reference sequence). V shed 6 bases and J shed 0 bases, with 9 bases lying between them. This CDR3 is 15 amino acids long. CDR3 residues: CASRTTGSGANVLTF. Written as DNA, the CDR3 is TGTGCCAGCAGGACCACAGGCTCTGGGGCCAACGTCCTGACTTTC.

The chain combines TRBV7-9 with TRBJ2-6, with 10 bases that match TRBD1. V was clipped by 11 bases and J by 11 bases; unmatched bases: 3. Germline V gives CDR1 SEHNR, CDR2 FQNEAQ (reference sequence). The CDR3 sequence is 11 residues long. CDR3 DNA sequence: TGTGCCTCGGGACAGGGGCACGTCCTGACTTTC. This translates into CASGQGHVLTF.

A single count supports this clone. This chain uses TRBV2 with TRBJ2-1, with D tentatively TRBD1 (6 bases). V dropped 6 bases and J dropped 6 bases, with 9 bases sitting between them. CDR3 length: 12 residues. The germline CDR1 and CDR2 sequences are SNHLY and FYNNEI. CDR3 residues: CASSLDSNEQFF. Here the CDR3 DNA reads TGTGCCAGCAGCCTGGACAGCAATGAGCAGTTCTTC.

CDR3 nucleotides: TGCACCAGCAGCCAAGTCGCAGGCTCTGGAAACACCATATATTTT. Amino acids: CTSSQVAGSGNTIYF. V is TRBV1 and J is TRBJ1-3; the table calls TRBD1, which could not be checked here. TRBV1 is a known pseudogene. The CDR3 loop spans 15 amino acids.

V gene TRBV25-1 combines with J gene TRBJ1-4; D is unresolved. V shed 5 bases and J shed 4 bases, with 20 bases lying between them. Germline lookup yields CDR1 MGHDK and CDR2 SYGVNS. The CDR3 is made up of 17 amino acids. DNA of the CDR3: TGTGCCAGCAGTAGACACGTAACAAGCAGATTTAATGAAAAACTGTTTTTT. It codes for CASSRHVTSRFNEKLFF.

The chain joins TRBV6-5 to TRBJ2-5; D gene ambiguous. Germline V gene data show CDR1 as MNHEY and CDR2 as SVGAGI. The CDR3 runs to 12 residues. V lost 7 bases to trimming and J lost 2 bases, with 8 bases between them. The CDR3, as DNA: TGTGCCAGCACCCACGGTCAAGAGACCCAGTACTTC. This encodes CASTHGQETQYF.

The chain carries TRBV6-1 and TRBJ2-7, with 8 bases identical to TRBD1. The CDR3 loop spans 14 amino acids. Germline V gives CDR1 MNHNS, CDR2 SASEGT. The ends lost 3 bases at V and 5 bases at J; junction bases unmatched: 6. The DNA for the CDR3 is TGTGCCAGCAGTGATCGGGGCAGGGGGCACGAGCAGTACTTC. Protein sequence: CASSDRGRGHEQYF.

This clone appeared a few times. J is TRBJ2-3 and V is TRBV21-1; TRBD2, the table's D call, was not compared with the DNA. TRBV21-1 is a documented pseudogene. This CDR3 has 16 amino acids. The CDR3 is CASSKVAGGPADTQYF. The CDR3 nucleotides are TGTGCCAGCAGCAAAGTGGCGGGAGGGCCGGCAGATACGCAGTATTTT.

The genes are TRBV21-1 and TRBJ2-7; the table's D call TRBD1 went unverified against the DNA. TRBV21-1 is a pseudogene segment. The CDR3 sequence is 15 residues long. The CDR3 sequence is CASSPFGTGPYEQYF. CDR3 DNA sequence: TGTGCCAGCAGCCCTTTCGGGACAGGGCCCTACGAGCAGTACTTC.

This chain links TRBV7-2 with TRBJ2-1, with D tentatively TRBD1 (5 bases). The germline CDR1 and CDR2 sequences are SGHTA and FQGNSA. The V end was cut by 0 bases, the J end by 4 bases, with 10 bases between. This CDR3 has 15 amino acids. The CDR3 sequence: CASSLAADRYNEQFF. Written as DNA, the CDR3 is TGTGCCAGCAGCTTAGCGGCCGACAGATACAATGAGCAGTTCTTC.

The V gene is TRBV7-2, the J gene TRBJ1-5; no firm D call. Trimming cost V 5 bases and J 0 bases, with 8 bases left between them. The CDR3 consists of 14 residues. In germline, CDR1 is SGHTA, CDR2 FQGNSA. The DNA for the CDR3 is TGTGCCAGCAGCCTCTCACATAGCAATCAGCCCCAGCATTTT. Protein sequence: CASSLSHSNQPQHF.

The CDR3 DNA sequence: TGTGCCAGCTCACCAACAGGGATGACCTACGAGCAGTACTTC. It yields the protein CASSPTGMTYEQYF. The V call is TRBV18, the J call TRBJ2-7, with D possibly being TRBD1 (6 bases). Germline CDR1 and CDR2: KGHSH and LQKENI. The CDR3 length is 14 residues. V shed 2 bases and J shed 2 bases, with 10 bases lying between them.

The rearrangement links TRBV6-5 to TRBJ2-1, with 13 bases aligning to TRBD2. The trim removed 4 bases at V and 6 bases at J, leaving 3 bases unmatched. CDR3 length: 15 residues. The germline V gene has CDR1 MNHEY and CDR2 SVGAGI. The CDR3, as DNA: TGTGCCAGCAGTTTAGGACTAGCGGGAGCCAATGAGCAGTTCTTC. Encoded protein: CASSLGLAGANEQFF.

V and J are TRBV5-1 and TRBJ2-1, with D tentatively TRBD1 (6 bases). Germline values: CDR1 SGHRS, CDR2 YFSETQ. The CDR3 spans 14 residues. The V gene lost 6 bases and the J gene lost 3 bases, with 13 bases spanning the gap. CDR3 residues: CASTLHRDYNEQFF. In nucleotides, the CDR3 is TGCGCCAGCACCCTTCACAGGGACTACAATGAGCAGTTCTTC.

The chain links TRBV6-4 to TRBJ1-2; D might be TRBD1 (5 bases). The CDR3 spans 16 residues. Trimming removed 0 bases from V and 7 bases from J, with 18 bases in between. Germline lookup yields CDR1 MRHNA and CDR2 SNTAGT. The CDR3 protein is CASSDSMGQDIRGYTF. The CDR3 nucleotides read TGTGCCAGCAGTGACTCGATGGGGCAGGACATCCGTGGCTACACCTTC.

A remark on this clone: This sample includes further DNA sequences coding for the same CDR3. V usage is TRBV12-3 or TRBV12-4 and J usage is TRBJ1-1, with D uncertain. The CDR3 contains 13 residues. V was shortened by 5 bases and J by 4 bases, with 11 bases between the two germline ends. The CDR3 DNA reads TGTGCCAGCAGTCTTCGGGCGGGCACTGAAGCTTTCTTT. Protein product: CASSLRAGTEAFF.